One TCR beta chain is described in this entry. Seattle cases were enrolled at active infection and followed longitudinally. As processed by the authors: The authors estimated nucleated cell counts from reference gene primer amplification. The method was immunoSEQ multiplex PCR; TCRdb's version includes in-frame clones alone and lacks a portion of them. V and J calls and clone size are as listed in that table; D and trimming were resolved from the DNA. The sample carries about 280,000 clones, approximately 86% recorded once. The source of the sample is a study of blood T cell repertoires in COVID-19. Study at large: PBMCs, B-cell-depleted T cells, or T cells provided the cDNA or gDNA that made up the material.

Trimming left V 9 bases short and J 7 bases short, with 19 bases between. The CDR3 covers 14 residues. Germline CDR1 and CDR2: SNHLY and FYNNEI. This receptor was identified in a woman in her 70s with COVID-19, enrolled during active disease. Sequenced material: peripheral blood. This chain connects TRBV2 to TRBJ2-1; D perhaps matches TRBD2 (5 bases). The CDR3 region is CASSGITGGNEQFF. For the CDR3, the DNA is TGTGCCAGTTCCGGGATCACGGGTGGGAATGAGCAGTTCTTC.